This TCR beta chain was profiled in a study of CD8 T cells in Susac syndrome. The CDR3 sequence is 13 residues long. The V segment lost 4 bases and the J segment 6 bases; nucleotides outside the gene matches: 5. Germline V gives CDR1 LNHDA, CDR2 SQIVND (reference sequence). RNA was extracted with the RNeasy kit, and a quantity of roughly 0.45 to 1 ug was reverse transcribed using random hexamers. TCRdb called the immunoSEQ multiplex PCR reads again in MiXCR, with one record for every CDR3 protein. The profile shows about 140,000 distinct CDR3 sequences, almost 96% of them singletons. Sequencing of TCR beta was undertaken in CD8+ and CD4+ T cells derived from blood.

Sequencing was carried out using CD4+ T cells from PBMCs. This chain links TRBV19 with TRBJ2-7, with 8 nucleotides matching TRBD1. This sequence originates from a human donor with Susac syndrome. CDR3 amino acids: CASSSRGQSEQYF. The CDR3 DNA reads as TGTGCCAGTAGTAGCAGGGGGCAAAGCGAGCAGTACTTC.